One sample yielded the 12 T cell receptor beta chains listed below, sequenced in a study of T cells in women clearing cervical HPV infection. TCRdb's copy holds only in-frame clones and misses some; the assay was immunoSEQ multiplex PCR. The record lists around 23,000 clones, of which the ten most abundant hold about 24%. Sequencing was done on a sample of blood buffy coat. These receptors were obtained from a woman aged 18 to 69 with a cervical HPV16 infection that either progressed to CIN3+ or cleared (not recorded which).

A remark on this clone: The read stops 3 residues short of the end of the CDR3; the missing end is completed from the germline J gene. This sequence joins TRBV20-1 and TRBJ1-4; 9 bases align to TRBD1. Trimming removed 6 bases from V and 7 bases from J; junction bases left unmatched: 9. Germline V gene data show CDR1 as DFQATT and CDR2 as SNEGSKA (reference sequence). The CDR3 has 14 residues. The CDR3 spells CSAQRTGVREKLFF. The part of the CDR3 DNA that was read is TGCAGTGCCCAAAGGACAGGGGTTCGTGAAAAA.

As for this clone: Read sequence stops 3 residues before the CDR3 end, and the germline J gene provides the missing end. The chain recombines TRBV14 with TRBJ2-2, with 9 bases matching TRBD1. CDR3 size: 17 residues. Germline lookup yields CDR1 SGHDN and CDR2 FVKESK. V was pared by 4 bases and J by 1 base, with 7 bases of the junction left unmatched. CDR3 amino acids: CASSPLTGGKNTGELFF. CDR3 DNA (partial): TGTGCCAGCAGCCCCCTAACAGGGGGCAAGAACACCGGGGAG.

Details on this clone: The read finishes 3 residues shy of the CDR3 end, and the germline J gene is used to complete it. V and J are TRBV5-6 and TRBJ2-2; possible D gene TRBD2, 6 bases. The CDR3 contains 15 residues. CDR1 is SGHDT, CDR2 YYEEEE, per germline. The sequenced part of the CDR3 DNA is TGTGCCAGCAGCTGGGGGGTTTCACCTAATGAAAAG. It translates to CASSWGVSPNEK. The full CDR3 sequence reads CASSWGVSPNEKLFF.

The DNA read from the CDR3 is TGCGCCAGCAGACAGACAGGGGGCTATGGC. Translated: CASRQTGGYG. The CDR3, in full, reads CASRQTGGYGYTF. The chain uses TRBV5-1 and TRBJ1-2, with 9 bases lining up with TRBD1. Read data end 3 residues before the CDR3 end; the end is taken from the germline J gene. Germline lookup yields CDR1 SGHRS and CDR2 YFSETQ. Germline trimming cut 5 bases from V and 4 bases from J; bases unmatched to any gene: 3. This CDR3 is built from 13 residues.

Of note for this clone: The read terminates 3 residues ahead of where the CDR3 ends, so the germline J gene completes it. The chain is built from TRBV12-3 or TRBV12-4 and TRBJ2-2; 9 bases align to TRBD1. The J segment lost 4 bases and the V segment lost 4 bases, leaving 7 bases of the junction unmatched. The CDR3 sequence is 16 residues long. CDR3 DNA (partial): TGTGCCAGCAGTTCATTCGGGACAGGGTTCACCGGGGAG. It translates to CASSSFGTGFTGE. The CDR3 in its entirety is CASSSFGTGFTGELFF.

Of note for this clone: The read finishes 3 residues shy of the CDR3 end, and the germline J gene is used to complete it. The chain is built from TRBV2 and TRBJ1-1; weak D call: TRBD1 (6 bases). Germline V lookup: CDR1 SNHLY, CDR2 FYNNEI. V dropped 4 bases and J dropped 5 bases, with 14 bases sitting between them. The CDR3 has 14 residues. CDR3 protein: CASSGRGALTEAFF. Partial CDR3 DNA: TGTGCCAGCAGTGGACGGGGGGCGCTTACTGAA. The whole variable domain, filled in from reference TRBV2 and TRBJ1-1, reads EPEVTQTPSHQVTQMGQEVILRCVPISNHLYFYWYRQILGQKVEFLVSFYNNEISEKSEIFDDQFSVERPDGSNFTLKIRSTKLEDSAMYFCASSGRGALTEAFFGQGTRLTVV.

By frequency, this clone registers medium-sized (0.01 to 0.1%). The CDR3 is cut off 3 residues early in the read; its end comes from the germline J gene. The genes are TRBV20-1 and TRBJ2-7, with 9 bases that match TRBD1. The V and J ends lost 1 base and 3 bases, in that order; junction bases with no gene match: 1. CDR3 length: 13 residues. Germline-derived CDR1 and CDR2 are DFQATT and SNEGSKA (reference sequence). The part of the CDR3 DNA that was read is TGCAGTGCTAGAGGGGACAGGGACTACGAG. Its protein product is CSARGDRDYE. The full CDR3 reads CSARGDRDYEQYF.

With regard to this clone: The missing CDR3 end, 3 residues past where the read stops, is filled in from the germline J gene. V usage is TRBV4-2 and J usage is TRBJ2-3; perhaps TRBD1 as D (6 bases). The length of the CDR3 is 16 residues. Deletions cut 0 bases from V and 1 base from J, with 11 bases between. CDR1 is LGHNA and CDR2 is YNFKEQ in the germline V gene. The CDR3 spells CASSQEQGLGTDTQYF. CDR3 bases read: TGTGCCAGCAGCCAAGAGCAGGGGCTCGGCACAGATACG.

Points on this clone: The CDR3 end lies 3 residues beyond the end of the read and is filled in from the germline J gene. The gene calls are TRBV11-3 and TRBJ2-7; 10 bases fit TRBD1. V gave up 0 bases and J gave up 6 bases; unmatched junction bases: 5. Per germline, CDR1 SGHNT and CDR2 YENEEA. The CDR3 loop spans 15 amino acids. The CDR3 spells CASSLERDRGTEQYF. Incomplete CDR3 DNA: TGTGCCAGCAGCTTAGAGCGGGACAGGGGAACCGAG.

To note about this clone: The read stops 3 residues short of the end of the CDR3; the missing end is completed from the germline J gene. The chain employs TRBV20-1 and TRBJ1-1; D possibly corresponds to TRBD1 (6 bases). The CDR3 spans 15 residues. Looked up from germline, CDR1 is DFQATT and CDR2 is SNEGSKA (reference sequence). Trimming stripped 2 bases from V and 0 bases from J, with 13 bases between. The CDR3 DNA, read in part, is TGCAGTGCTAGAAGTCAGGGGCACATGAACACTGAA. Its translation: CSARSQGHMNTE. The complete CDR3 reads CSARSQGHMNTEAFF.

A note on this clone: The read stops 3 residues short of the end of the CDR3; the missing end is completed from the germline J gene. This chain uses TRBV30 with TRBJ2-1; 12 bases line up with TRBD2. J lost 4 bases, V lost 0 bases, and 1 base had no gene match. CDR1 and CDR2 (germline): GTSNPN, SVGIG (reference sequence). CDR3 length equals 15 residues. The sequenced CDR3 bases are TGTGCCTGGAGTGTACTAGCGGGAGGTTACAATGAG. This translates into CAWSVLAGGYNE. The full-length CDR3 reads as CAWSVLAGGYNEQFF.

As for this clone: The CDR3 end lies 3 residues beyond the end of the read and is filled in from the germline J gene. This chain joins TRBV7-8 and TRBJ1-5; TRBD1 matches at 7 bases. After removal of 6 bases from V and 7 bases from J, the junction contained 15 bases not matched to a gene. CDR1 is SGHVS and CDR2 is FQNEAQ in the germline V gene. This CDR3 has 16 amino acids. The CDR3 loop is CASRLDRGGSSQPQHF. CDR3 DNA (partial): TGTGCCAGCAGGCTCGACCGAGGGGGCTCAAGCCAGCCC.